Listed below are T cell receptor beta chains from one sample, sequenced in a study of radiotherapy plus CTLA-4 blockade in lung cancer. Data came from immunoSEQ multiplex PCR; TCRdb stores just in-frame clones and leaves some out. The sample lists roughly 100,000 clones, 80% to 85% occurring once. Sequenced here: peripheral blood, sampled from a patient treated with radiotherapy plus ipilimumab. Every receptor here comes from a human donor with non-small cell lung cancer that progressed on radiotherapy plus ipilimumab. Both conserved end residues are part of each CDR3. The D gene is left open where the match is weak. The size of a clone is reported for some rows only, either as once, few or many, or as a class for expanded clones.

j_gene,v_gene,abundance,d_gene,CDR3aa,CDR3nt
TRBJ2-1,TRBV20-1,once,TRBD2,CSAPLAGEQFF,TGCAGTGCGCCGCTAGCGGGTGAGCAGTTCTTC
TRBJ1-1,TRBV6-6,few,TRBD1,CASSSGQGWNTEAFF,TGTGCCAGCAGTTCCGGACAGGGGTGGAACACTGAAGCTTTCTTT
TRBJ1-1,TRBV5-1,few,.,CASSRLLGTEAFF,TGCGCCAGCAGCCGCCTTTTGGGCACTGAAGCTTTCTTT
TRBJ2-5,TRBV28,.,TRBD2,CASTTIGYAGGGRETQYF,TGTGCCAGCACCACAATCGGTTATGCGGGAGGGGGAAGGGAGACCCAGTACTTC
TRBJ2-1,TRBV4-2,.,TRBD2,CASSLREGGDEQFF,TGTGCCAGCAGCCTGCGGGAGGGGGGGGATGAGCAGTTCTTC
TRBJ1-2,TRBV14,.,.,CASSQGGGYTF,TGTGCCAGCAGCCAAGGGGGCGGCTACACCTTC
TRBJ2-1,TRBV2,once,.,CASMSDYNEQFF,TGTGCCAGCATGTCAGACTACAATGAGCAGTTCTTC
TRBJ2-2,TRBV7-9,.,.,CASRWDISTGELFF,TGTGCCAGCAGGTGGGACATATCCACCGGGGAGCTGTTTTTT
TRBJ2-1,TRBV28,.,.,CASSSGQTYNEQFF,TGTGCCAGCAGTTCCGGACAGACCTACAATGAGCAGTTCTTC
TRBJ1-2,TRBV28,.,.,CASSFSTDYGYTF,TGTGCCAGCAGTTTCTCGACAGACTATGGCTACACCTTC
TRBJ2-2,TRBV30,.,TRBD1,CAWRTGEAGELFF,TGTGCCTGGAGGACAGGGGAAGCCGGGGAGCTGTTTTTT
TRBJ2-5,TRBV7-2,.,.,CASSLGEIAQETQYF,TGTGCCAGCAGCTTAGGGGAAATAGCCCAAGAGACCCAGTACTTC
TRBJ2-2,TRBV5-6,.,TRBD2,CASRRGWTSGNTGELFF,TGTGCCAGCAGGAGAGGTTGGACTAGCGGTAACACCGGGGAGCTGTTTTTT
TRBJ2-1,TRBV9,few,TRBD2,CASSVATRTSGLQQFF,TGTGCCAGCAGCGTAGCTACGAGGACTAGCGGTCTCCAACAGTTCTTC
TRBJ2-2,TRBV4-1,.,.,CASSQEVPNTGELFF,TGCGCCAGCAGCCAAGAAGTCCCGAACACCGGGGAGCTGTTTTTT
TRBJ1-5,TRBV6-1,.,TRBD1,CASSGRWDRGVQPQHF,TGTGCCAGCAGTGGAAGGTGGGACAGGGGGGTTCAGCCCCAGCATTTT
TRBJ2-1,TRBV27,few,TRBD1,CASSPDRVSSYNEQFF,TGTGCCAGCAGTCCAGACAGGGTTAGCTCCTACAATGAGCAGTTCTTC